Listed below are T cell receptor beta chains from one sample, sequenced in a study of CD8+CD57+ T cells in acquired aplastic anemia. TCRdb passed the reads through MiXCR, listing each CDR3 protein once. The sample carries approximately 160,000 distinct CDR3 sequences, over 40% recorded once. Sequencing was performed on sorted CD4+, CD8+, or CD8+CD57+ T cells (not recorded which) from PBMCs. Source of these receptors: a human donor with aplastic anemia. CDR3s include the opening cysteine and the closing phenylalanine or tryptophan. Fields, in order: D gene, J gene, clone size, V gene, CDR3 protein, CDR3 DNA. D genes are given only for firm matches. A row's size may be missing; if present it is once, few, many or a size class.

d_gene: .; j_gene: TRBJ2-1; abundance: .; v_gene: TRBV9; CDR3aa: CASRDGYNEQFF; CDR3nt: TGTGCCAGCAGGGACGGGTACAATGAGCAGTTCTTC
d_gene: TRBD1; j_gene: TRBJ2-1; abundance: .; v_gene: TRBV10-3; CDR3aa: CAISEEPAPRTGLNEQFF; CDR3nt: TGTGCCATCAGTGAAGAGCCAGCACCACGGACAGGGTTGAATGAGCAGTTCTTC
d_gene: TRBD2; j_gene: TRBJ2-2; abundance: .; v_gene: TRBV10-3; CDR3aa: CAIKEIAGGHSGELFF; CDR3nt: TGTGCCATCAAAGAGATAGCGGGGGGACACTCTGGGGAGCTGTTTTTT
d_gene: TRBD1; j_gene: TRBJ1-5; abundance: few; v_gene: TRBV12-3/TRBV12-4; CDR3aa: CASSFADRGVSDQPQHF; CDR3nt: TGTGCCAGCAGTTTTGCGGACAGGGGAGTGTCCGATCAGCCCCAGCATTTT
d_gene: TRBD1; j_gene: TRBJ1-1; abundance: .; v_gene: TRBV24-1; CDR3aa: CATSFGTENTEAFF; CDR3nt: TGTGCCACCAGTTTCGGGACAGAGAACACTGAAGCTTTCTTT
d_gene: .; j_gene: TRBJ1-6; abundance: once; v_gene: TRBV15; CDR3aa: CATSRDMKENSPLHF; CDR3nt: TGTGCCACCAGCAGAGATATGAAAGAAAATTCACCCCTCCACTTT
d_gene: TRBD1; j_gene: TRBJ1-6; abundance: .; v_gene: TRBV20-1; CDR3aa: CSARDEGGNSPLHF; CDR3nt: TGCAGTGCTAGAGATGAAGGGGGCAATTCACCCCTCCACTTT
d_gene: .; j_gene: TRBJ2-6; abundance: many; v_gene: TRBV6-2/TRBV6-3; CDR3aa: CASGTGSGANVLTF; CDR3nt: TGTGCCAGCGGAACAGGGTCTGGGGCCAACGTCCTGACTTTC
d_gene: .; j_gene: TRBJ1-5; abundance: .; v_gene: TRBV10-3; CDR3aa: CAISYGETQHF; CDR3nt: TGTGCCATCAGTTACGGAGAGACCCAGCATTTT
d_gene: .; j_gene: TRBJ2-3; abundance: once; v_gene: TRBV11-2; CDR3aa: CASSASGGNTDTQYF; CDR3nt: TGTGCCAGCAGCGCGTCGGGCGGGAACACAGATACGCAGTATTTT
d_gene: .; j_gene: TRBJ2-5; abundance: .; v_gene: TRBV6-2/TRBV6-3; CDR3aa: CASSYSGETQYF; CDR3nt: TGTGCCAGCAGTTACTCTGGGGAGACCCAGTACTTC
d_gene: .; j_gene: TRBJ2-7; abundance: .; v_gene: TRBV10-3; CDR3aa: CAISEGGYEQYF; CDR3nt: TGTGCCATCAGTGAAGGTGGATACGAGCAGTACTTC
d_gene: TRBD2; j_gene: TRBJ2-1; abundance: many; v_gene: TRBV9; CDR3aa: CASSVSSGIGNEQFF; CDR3nt: TGTGCCAGCAGCGTGAGTAGCGGGATAGGTAATGAGCAGTTCTTC
d_gene: .; j_gene: TRBJ1-2; abundance: .; v_gene: TRBV3-1; CDR3aa: CASSQDGHGHGYTF; CDR3nt: TGTGCCAGCAGCCAAGATGGCCACGGCCATGGCTACACCTTC
d_gene: .; j_gene: TRBJ2-5; abundance: many; v_gene: TRBV5-1; CDR3aa: CASGSSGLDQETQYF; CDR3nt: TGCGCCAGCGGGAGCTCGGGTCTGGACCAAGAGACCCAGTACTTC
d_gene: TRBD2; j_gene: TRBJ2-3; abundance: .; v_gene: TRBV9; CDR3aa: CASSEALAGAGDTQYF; CDR3nt: TGTGCCAGCAGCGAAGCCCTAGCGGGAGCGGGTGATACGCAGTATTTT
d_gene: TRBD1; j_gene: TRBJ2-5; abundance: many; v_gene: TRBV19; CDR3aa: CASSVATGRSETQYF; CDR3nt: TGTGCCAGTAGTGTCGCGACAGGGCGGTCAGAGACCCAGTACTTC
d_gene: .; j_gene: TRBJ2-7; abundance: .; v_gene: TRBV25-1; CDR3aa: CASSDIHYEQYF; CDR3nt: TGTGCCAGCAGTGATATACACTACGAGCAGTACTTC
d_gene: TRBD1; j_gene: TRBJ1-1; abundance: .; v_gene: TRBV15; CDR3aa: CATSRDRGTEAFF; CDR3nt: TGTGCCACCAGCAGGGACAGGGGCACTGAAGCTTTCTTT
d_gene: .; j_gene: TRBJ1-2; abundance: many; v_gene: TRBV29-1; CDR3aa: CSVVGEPNRRDF; CDR3nt: TGCAGCGTTGTGGGTGAGCCGAACAGGCGGGACTTC
d_gene: .; j_gene: TRBJ2-2; abundance: few; v_gene: TRBV25-1; CDR3aa: CASSDINTGELFF; CDR3nt: TGTGCCAGCAGTGACATAAACACCGGGGAGCTGTTTTTT
d_gene: .; j_gene: TRBJ2-7; abundance: few; v_gene: TRBV15; CDR3aa: CATRRASFVYEQYF; CDR3nt: TGTGCCACCAGGAGAGCCTCATTCGTCTACGAGCAGTACTTC